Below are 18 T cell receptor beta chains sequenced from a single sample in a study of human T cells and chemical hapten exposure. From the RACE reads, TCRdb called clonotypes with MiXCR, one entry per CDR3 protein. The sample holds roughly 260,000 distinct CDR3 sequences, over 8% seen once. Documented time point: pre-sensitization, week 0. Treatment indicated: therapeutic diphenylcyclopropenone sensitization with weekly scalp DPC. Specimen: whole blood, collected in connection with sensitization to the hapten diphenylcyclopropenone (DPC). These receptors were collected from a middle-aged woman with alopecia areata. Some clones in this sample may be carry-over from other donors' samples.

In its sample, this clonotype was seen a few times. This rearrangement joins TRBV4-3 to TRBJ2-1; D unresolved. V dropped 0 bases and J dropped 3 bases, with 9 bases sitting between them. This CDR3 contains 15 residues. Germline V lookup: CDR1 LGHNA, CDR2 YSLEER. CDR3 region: CASSQDWANYNEQFF. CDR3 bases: TGCGCCAGCAGCCAAGACTGGGCAAACTACAATGAGCAGTTCTTC.

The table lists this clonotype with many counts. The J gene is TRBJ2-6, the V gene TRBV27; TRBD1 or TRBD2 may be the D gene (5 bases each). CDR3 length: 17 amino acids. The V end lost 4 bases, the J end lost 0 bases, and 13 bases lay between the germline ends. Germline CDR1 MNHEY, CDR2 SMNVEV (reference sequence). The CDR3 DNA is TGTGCCAGCAGTTCGGGACGGACCTCCTCTGGGGCCAACGTCCTGACTTTC. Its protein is CASSSGRTSSGANVLTF.

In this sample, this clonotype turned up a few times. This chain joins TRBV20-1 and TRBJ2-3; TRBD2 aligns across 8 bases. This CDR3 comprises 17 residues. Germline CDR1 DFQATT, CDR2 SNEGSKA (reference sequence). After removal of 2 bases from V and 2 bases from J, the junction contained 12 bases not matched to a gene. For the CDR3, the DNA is TGCAGTGCTAGACCCGTCCGGACTAGCATAGACACAGATACGCAGTATTTT. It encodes CSARPVRTSIDTDTQYF.

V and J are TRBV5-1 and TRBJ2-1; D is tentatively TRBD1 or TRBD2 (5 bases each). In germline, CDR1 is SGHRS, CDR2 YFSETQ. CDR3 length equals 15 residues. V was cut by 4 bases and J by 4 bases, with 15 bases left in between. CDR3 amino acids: CASSADTGPYNEQFF. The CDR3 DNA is TGCGCCAGCAGCGCGGACACGGGACCTTACAATGAGCAGTTCTTC.

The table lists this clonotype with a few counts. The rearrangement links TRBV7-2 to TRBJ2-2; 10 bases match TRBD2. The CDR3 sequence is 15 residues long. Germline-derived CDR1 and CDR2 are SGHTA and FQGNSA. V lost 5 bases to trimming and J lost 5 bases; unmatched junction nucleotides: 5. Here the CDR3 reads CASSLTSGLTGELFF. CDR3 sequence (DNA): TGTGCCAGCAGCCTGACTAGCGGGCTGACCGGGGAGCTGTTTTTT.

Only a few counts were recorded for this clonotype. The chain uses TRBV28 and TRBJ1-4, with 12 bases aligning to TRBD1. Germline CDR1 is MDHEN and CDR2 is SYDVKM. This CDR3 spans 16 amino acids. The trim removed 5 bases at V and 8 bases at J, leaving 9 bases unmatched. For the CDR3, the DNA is TGTGCCAGCAGTGTGGGACAGGGGGCAGGAAACGAAAAACTGTTTTTT. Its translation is CASSVGQGAGNEKLFF.

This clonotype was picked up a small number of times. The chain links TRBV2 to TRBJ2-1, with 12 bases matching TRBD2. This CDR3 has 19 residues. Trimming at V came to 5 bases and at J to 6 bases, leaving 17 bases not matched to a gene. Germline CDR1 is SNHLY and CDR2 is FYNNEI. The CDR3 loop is CASSSQRLGLAGLTNEQFF. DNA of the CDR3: TGTGCCAGCAGTAGTCAGCGCTTAGGACTAGCGGGGCTGACCAATGAGCAGTTCTTC. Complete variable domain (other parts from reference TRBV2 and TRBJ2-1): EPEVTQTPSHQVTQMGQEVILRCVPISNHLYFYWYRQILGQKVEFLVSFYNNEISEKSEIFDDQFSVERPDGSNFTLKIRSTKLEDSAMYFCASSSQRLGLAGLTNEQFFGPGTRLTVL.

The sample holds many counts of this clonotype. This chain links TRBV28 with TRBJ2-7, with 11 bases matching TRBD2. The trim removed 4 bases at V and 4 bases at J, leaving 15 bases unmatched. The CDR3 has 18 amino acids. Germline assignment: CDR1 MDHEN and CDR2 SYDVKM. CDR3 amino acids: CASSYPGGIAGGPYEQYF. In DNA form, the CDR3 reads TGTGCCAGCAGTTACCCCGGGGGGATAGCGGGAGGGCCATACGAGCAGTACTTC.

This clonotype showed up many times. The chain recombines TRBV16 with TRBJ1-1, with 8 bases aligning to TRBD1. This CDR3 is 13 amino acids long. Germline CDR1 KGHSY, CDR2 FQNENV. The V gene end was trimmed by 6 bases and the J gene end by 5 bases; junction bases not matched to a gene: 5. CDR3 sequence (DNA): TGTGCCAGCAGTAGACAGGGGTTAACTGAAGCTTTCTTT. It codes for CASSRQGLTEAFF.

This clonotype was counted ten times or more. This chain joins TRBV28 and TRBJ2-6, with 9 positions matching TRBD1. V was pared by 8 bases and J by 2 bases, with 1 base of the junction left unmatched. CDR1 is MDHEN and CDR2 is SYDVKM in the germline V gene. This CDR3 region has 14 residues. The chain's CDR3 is CASRQGAGANVLTF. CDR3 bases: TGTGCCAGCCGACAGGGGGCTGGGGCCAACGTCCTGACTTTC.

CDR3 DNA sequence: TGTGCCAGCAGTTTGGTTGGCGGAGGCTATGGCTACACCTTC. It encodes CASSLVGGGYGYTF. This rearrangement joins TRBV28 to TRBJ1-2; D gene ambiguous. CDR3 length equals 14 residues. V was pared by 3 bases and J by 4 bases, with 12 bases between. Per the germline V gene, CDR1 is MDHEN and CDR2 is SYDVKM.

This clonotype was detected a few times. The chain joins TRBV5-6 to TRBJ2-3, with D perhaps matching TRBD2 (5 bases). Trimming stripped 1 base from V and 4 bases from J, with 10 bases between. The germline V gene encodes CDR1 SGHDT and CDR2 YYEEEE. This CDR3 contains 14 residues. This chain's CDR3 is CASSLFGVSDTQYF. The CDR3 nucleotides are TGTGCCAGCAGCTTGTTCGGGGTATCAGATACGCAGTATTTT. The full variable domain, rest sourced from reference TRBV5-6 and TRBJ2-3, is DAGVTQSPTHLIKTRGQQVTLRCSPKSGHDTVSWYQQALGQGPQFIFQYYEEEERQRGNFPDRFSGHQFPNYSSELNVNALLLGDSALYLCASSLFGVSDTQYFGPGTRLTVL.

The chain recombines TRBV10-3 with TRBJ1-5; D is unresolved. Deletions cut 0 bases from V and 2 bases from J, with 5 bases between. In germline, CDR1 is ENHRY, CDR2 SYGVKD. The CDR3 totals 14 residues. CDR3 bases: TGTGCCATCAGTGAGTCGCAGGGCAATCAGCCCCAGCATTTT. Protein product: CAISESQGNQPQHF.

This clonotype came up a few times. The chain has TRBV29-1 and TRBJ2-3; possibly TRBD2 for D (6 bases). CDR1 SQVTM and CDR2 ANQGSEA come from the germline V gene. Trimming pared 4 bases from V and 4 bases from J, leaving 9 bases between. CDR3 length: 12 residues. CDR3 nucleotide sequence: TGCAGCGTTGTGGGGGGTTCAGATACGCAGTATTTT. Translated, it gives CSVVGGSDTQYF.

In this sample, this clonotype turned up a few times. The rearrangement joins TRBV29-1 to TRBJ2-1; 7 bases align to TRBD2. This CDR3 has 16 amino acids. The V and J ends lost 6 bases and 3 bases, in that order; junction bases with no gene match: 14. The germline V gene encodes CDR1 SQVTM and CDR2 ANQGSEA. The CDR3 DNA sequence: TGCAGCGTGAGTTATCCGGGAGGCCCCATCTACAATGAGCAGTTCTTC. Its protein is CSVSYPGGPIYNEQFF.

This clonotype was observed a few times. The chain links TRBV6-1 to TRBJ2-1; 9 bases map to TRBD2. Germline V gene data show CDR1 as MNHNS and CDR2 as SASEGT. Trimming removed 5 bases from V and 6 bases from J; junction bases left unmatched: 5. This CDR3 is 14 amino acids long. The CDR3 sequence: CASSLAGGSNEQFF. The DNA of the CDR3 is TGTGCCAGCAGTCTTGCGGGAGGGAGCAATGAGCAGTTCTTC.

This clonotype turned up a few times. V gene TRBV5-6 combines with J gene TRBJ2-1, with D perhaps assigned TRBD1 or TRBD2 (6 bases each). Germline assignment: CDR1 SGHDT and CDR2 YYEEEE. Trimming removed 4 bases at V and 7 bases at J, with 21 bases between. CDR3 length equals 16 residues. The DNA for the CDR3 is TGTGCCAGCAGCCAGAGGAGGGGGGCAGGGTCGAATGAGCAGTTCTTC. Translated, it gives CASSQRRGAGSNEQFF.

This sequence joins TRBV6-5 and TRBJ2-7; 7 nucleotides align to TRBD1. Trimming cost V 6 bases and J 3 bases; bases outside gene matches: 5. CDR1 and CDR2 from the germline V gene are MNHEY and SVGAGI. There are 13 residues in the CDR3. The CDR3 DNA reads TGTGCCAGCAGCAGCAGGGGGATCTACGAGCAGTACTTC. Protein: CASSSRGIYEQYF.